A selection of T cell receptor beta chains follows, all from one sample in a study of T cells in Graves' hyperthyroidism and ophthalmopathy. TCRdb recomputed calls from the multiplex PCR reads with MiXCR, one row per CDR3 protein. This table has approximately 510,000 distinct CDR3 sequences, around 21% appearing once. The sequenced sample consisted of blood. These receptors were collected from a man younger than 30 with Graves' hyperthyroidism. The CDR3 runs from the conserved cysteine through the conserved F or W. A D gene is named only where the DNA matches it firmly. Size is omitted from some rows. Given values are once, few, many or a class for expanded clones.

>TRBV6-1|NA|NA|TRBJ2-7
CASSPSGGWSSYEQYF
TGTGCCAGCAGTCCTTCTGGCGGGTGGAGCTCCTACGAGCAGTACTTC
>TRBV20-1|NA|many|TRBJ2-7
CSASHGQSPYEQYF
TGCAGTGCTAGCCACGGACAGAGTCCCTACGAGCAGTACTTC
>TRBV5-1|TRBD1|few|TRBJ2-7
CASARSGTVDPQYF
TGCGCCAGCGCGAGATCCGGGACAGTGGATCCGCAGTACTTC
>TRBV6-5|NA|many|TRBJ2-5
CASSVQPRETQYF
TGTGCCAGCAGCGTCCAACCCCGGGAGACCCAGTACTTC
>TRBV10-1|TRBD1|few|TRBJ1-1
CASSYLRDRGPTEAFF
TGCGCCAGCAGTTACCTACGGGACAGAGGGCCCACTGAAGCTTTCTTT
>TRBV6-1|NA|many|TRBJ2-4
CASSDGPRDIQYF
TGTGCCAGCAGTGACGGGCCACGGGACATTCAGTACTTC
>TRBV19|NA|many|TRBJ1-5
CASTPYGNQPQHF
TGTGCCAGTACCCCGTACGGCAATCAGCCCCAGCATTTT
>TRBV29-1|TRBD1|many|TRBJ1-2
CSVEDLPGGAYGYTF
TGCAGCGTTGAAGATCTTCCAGGGGGCGCCTATGGCTACACCTTC
>TRBV15|NA|many|TRBJ2-5
CATSPDPGVGTQYF
TGTGCCACCAGCCCAGATCCAGGGGTGGGGACCCAGTACTTC
>TRBV4-1|TRBD1|few|TRBJ2-2
CASSQPTGVTGELFF
TGCGCCAGCAGCCAACCAACAGGGGTGACCGGGGAGCTGTTTTTT
>TRBV4-2|NA|few|TRBJ2-3
CASSQPPTDTQYF
TGTGCCAGCAGCCAGCCTCCCACAGATACGCAGTATTTT
>TRBV28|NA|many|TRBJ2-7
CASSFNGYEQYF
TGTGCCAGCAGTTTTAACGGCTACGAGCAGTACTTC
>TRBV7-8|TRBD1|many|TRBJ2-7
CASSFGTGHITYEQYF
TGTGCCAGCAGCTTCGGGACAGGTCACATCACCTACGAGCAGTACTTC
>TRBV6-5|TRBD2|NA|TRBJ2-7
CASSFLTSGSGEQYF
TGTGCCAGCAGTTTCCTGACTAGCGGGAGTGGCGAGCAGTACTTC
>TRBV6-5|TRBD1|many|TRBJ2-2
CASGTGDTGELFF
TGTGCCAGCGGTACAGGGGACACCGGGGAGCTGTTTTTT
>TRBV19|NA|many|TRBJ1-1
CASSKQGWYENTEAFF
TGTGCCAGTAGTAAACAGGGTTGGTATGAGAACACTGAAGCTTTCTTT
>TRBV2|NA|many|TRBJ2-7
CASSEGLASEQYF
TGTGCCAGCAGTGAAGGTCTAGCGTCCGAGCAGTACTTC
>TRBV18|NA|NA|TRBJ1-2
CASSSGLDTWRGYTF
TGTGCCAGCTCATCAGGGCTGGATACCTGGAGAGGCTACACCTTC
>TRBV11-1|TRBD2|NA|TRBJ2-7
CASSSTGTRMPYEQYF
TGTGCCAGCAGTTCCACCGGGACTAGAATGCCCTACGAGCAGTACTTC
>TRBV27|NA|many|TRBJ2-5
CASSMDSETQYF
TGTGCCAGCAGTATGGACTCAGAGACCCAGTACTTC
>TRBV12-3/TRBV12-4|NA|many|TRBJ2-4
CASSPTGSGDIQYF
TGTGCCAGCAGCCCAACAGGGAGTGGGGACATTCAGTACTTC
>TRBV28|NA|NA|TRBJ2-7
CASSSIGNTYEQYF
TGTGCCAGCAGTTCTATAGGGAATACCTACGAGCAGTACTTC
>TRBV10-3|TRBD1|NA|TRBJ2-5
CAISEGQPGETQYF
TGTGCCATCAGCGAGGGACAGCCCGGGGAGACCCAGTACTTC
>TRBV5-1|NA|many|TRBJ1-6
CASSLDEGRGSPLHF
TGCGCCAGCAGCTTGGATGAGGGGAGAGGCTCACCCCTCCACTTT
>TRBV7-8|NA|NA|TRBJ2-2
CASSLQGTGTGELFF
TGTGCCAGCAGCTTACAGGGGACGGGGACCGGGGAGCTGTTTTTT
>TRBV28|NA|many|TRBJ2-6
CASRSTTGANVLTF
TGTGCCAGTAGATCAACTACAGGGGCCAACGTCCTGACTTTC
>TRBV6-1|NA|many|TRBJ1-5
CASSEVTIGNQPQHF
TGTGCCAGCAGTGAAGTCACCATCGGGAATCAGCCCCAGCATTTT
>TRBV19|TRBD2|NA|TRBJ2-4
CASRARGLETTKNIQYF
TGTGCCAGTAGGGCGCGGGGGTTAGAGACAACCAAAAACATTCAGTACTTC
>TRBV19|NA|many|TRBJ1-2
CASSIASNYGYTF
TGTGCCAGTAGTATCGCGAGTAACTATGGCTACACCTTC
>TRBV18|TRBD2|NA|TRBJ2-5
CASSPRLAGLQETQYF
TGTGCCAGCTCACCCCGACTAGCGGGGCTTCAAGAGACCCAGTACTTC
>TRBV18|NA|NA|TRBJ1-3
CASSPANLIPGNTIYF
TGTGCCAGCTCACCTGCAAACCTAATCCCAGGAAACACCATATATTTT
>TRBV6-4|TRBD1|NA|TRBJ1-2
CASRPGGTGESYTF
TGTGCCAGCAGGCCCGGGGGGACAGGGGAGAGCTACACCTTC
>TRBV5-8|TRBD2|many|TRBJ2-7
CASSHGLADEQYF
TGTGCCAGCAGCCACGGACTAGCGGACGAGCAGTACTTC
>TRBV6-1|NA|NA|TRBJ1-1
CASSPGGGFTEAFF
TGTGCCAGCAGCCCCGGAGGGGGTTTCACTGAAGCTTTCTTT
>TRBV6-1|TRBD1|once|TRBJ1-2
CASSQGAGINYGYTF
TGTGCCAGCAGCCAGGGGGCAGGGATCAACTATGGCTACACCTTC
>TRBV11-2|NA|NA|TRBJ2-5
CASSLMNSQETQYF
TGTGCCAGCAGCTTAATGAACTCCCAAGAGACCCAGTACTTC
>TRBV6-1|NA|few|TRBJ1-5
CASSEDGRSNQPQHF
TGTGCCAGCAGTGAAGATGGGAGGAGCAATCAGCCCCAGCATTTT
>TRBV3-1|NA|few|TRBJ2-5
CASSQRRPGGETQYF
TGTGCCAGCAGCCAGAGAAGACCAGGGGGGGAGACCCAGTACTTC
>TRBV6-1|TRBD1|many|TRBJ2-7
CASSTQGAEQYF
TGTGCCAGCAGCACACAGGGGGCCGAGCAGTACTTC
>TRBV30|NA|few|TRBJ1-3
CAWSPGLGNTIYF
TGTGCCTGGAGTCCGGGACTTGGAAACACCATATATTTT
>TRBV6-5|NA|NA|TRBJ1-1
CASSLQVAEAFF
TGTGCCAGCAGTCTACAGGTCGCTGAAGCTTTCTTT
>TRBV29-1|NA|many|TRBJ2-7
CSVEDATSSYEQYF
TGCAGCGTTGAAGACGCCACCAGCTCCTACGAGCAGTACTTC
>TRBV28|NA|many|TRBJ1-6
CASSWVRRSPLHF
TGTGCCAGCAGTTGGGTCCGGCGGTCACCCCTCCACTTT
>TRBV12-3/TRBV12-4|NA|NA|TRBJ1-2
CASSLEGGSYGYTF
TGTGCCAGCAGTTTGGAAGGGGGTAGCTATGGCTACACCTTC
>TRBV2|NA|many|TRBJ2-5
CASKVISGETQYF
TGTGCCAGCAAAGTGATCTCTGGGGAGACCCAGTACTTC
>TRBV5-1|NA|few|TRBJ2-7
CASSLLSGFIVHEQYF
TGCGCCAGCAGCTTGTTGTCAGGGTTTATAGTCCACGAGCAGTACTTC
>TRBV6-1|TRBD1|many|TRBJ2-2
CASRAGGYTGELFF
TGTGCCAGCAGGGCAGGGGGTTACACCGGGGAGCTGTTTTTT
>TRBV6-5|TRBD2|few|TRBJ2-7
CASSYGEGSYEQYF
TGTGCCAGCAGTTACGGGGAGGGATCCTACGAGCAGTACTTC
>TRBV20-1|NA|few|TRBJ1-5
CSARKLGPQNQPQHF
TGCAGTGCTAGAAAATTAGGACCACAGAATCAGCCCCAGCATTTT
>TRBV20-1|NA|many|TRBJ2-2
CSARQGKRPGELFF
TGCAGTGCTAGACAGGGAAAGAGGCCCGGGGAGCTGTTTTTT
>TRBV11-2|NA|many|TRBJ2-5
CASSLLTYEETQYF
TGTGCCAGCAGCTTATTGACCTACGAAGAGACCCAGTACTTC